This entry lists 30 T cell receptor beta chains sequenced from one sample in a study of cytomegalovirus exposure and HLA in healthy donors. It was with 60 Vbeta and 13 Jbeta primers that the PCR ran. TCRdb keeps only in-frame clones here, not all; method: immunoSEQ multiplex PCR. Seen here are 150,000 to 200,000 clones, around 79% observed once, and the top ten hold under 4%. Sample: PBMCs. All receptors derive from a woman aged 40 to 50 in good health and CMV-seronegative.

V and J are TRBV4-1 and TRBJ1-5; tentatively, D is TRBD1 (5 bases). V lost 6 bases and J lost 0, with 12 bases in between. From germline, CDR1 is MGHRA and CDR2 YSYEKL. The CDR3 is made up of 15 amino acids. Here the CDR3 reads CASRPGHLSNQPQHF. The CDR3 DNA reads TGCGCCAGCAGACCAGGACACCTTAGCAATCAGCCCCAGCATTTT.

This clone is a singleton in its sample. The rearrangement joins TRBV18 to TRBJ2-1; tentatively, D is TRBD2 (5 bases). CDR1 and CDR2 (germline): KGHSH, LQKENI. Trimming removed 0 bases at V and 7 bases at J, with 19 bases between. The CDR3 has 17 amino acids. CDR3 residues: CASSPPNPGKLGNEQFF. CDR3 in DNA: TGTGCCAGCTCACCACCCAACCCGGGGAAGCTAGGGAATGAGCAGTTCTTC.

The chain recombines TRBV19 with TRBJ1-1; the D gene is possibly TRBD1 (6 bases). In germline, CDR1 is LNHDA, CDR2 SQIVND (reference sequence). With 6 bases removed from V and 5 bases from J, the gap between germline ends came to 13 bases. This CDR3 has 13 amino acids. CDR3 coding DNA: TGTGCCAGTAGCCGAACAGGGCGAACTGAAGCTTTCTTT. It yields the protein CASSRTGRTEAFF.

The table lists this clone with a few counts. This chain joins TRBV13 and TRBJ1-2, with 7 bases identical to TRBD1. This CDR3 comprises 13 residues. V lost 5 bases and J lost 2; bases outside the gene matches: 2. CDR1 is PRHDT, CDR2 FYEKMQ, per germline (reference sequence). This CDR3 is CASSPGQNYGYTF. DNA of the CDR3: TGTGCCAGCAGCCCGGGACAGAACTATGGCTACACCTTC.

V is TRBV28 and J is TRBJ1-3; possible D gene TRBD1, 6 bases. This CDR3 comprises 15 residues. V was cut by 3 bases and J by 4 bases, with 13 bases left in between. Germline loops: CDR1 MDHEN, CDR2 SYDVKM. The CDR3 is CASSFSGAAGNTIYF. The CDR3 DNA is TGTGCCAGCAGTTTTTCAGGGGCTGCCGGAAACACCATATATTTT.

The chain couples TRBV5-4 to TRBJ2-7; no definite D call. The CDR3 spans 14 residues. The germline gives CDR1 SGHNT, CDR2 YYREEE (reference sequence). V lost 2 bases, J lost 0 bases, and 9 bases lay in between. CDR3 residues: CASSFDSSSYEQYF. The CDR3 DNA sequence: TGTGCCAGCAGCTTCGACTCCAGCTCCTACGAGCAGTACTTC.

The chain links TRBV27 to TRBJ1-2; D unresolved. The V end lost 3 bases, the J end lost 0 bases, and 5 bases lay between the germline ends. CDR3 size: 13 residues. Germline CDR1 is MNHEY and CDR2 is SMNVEV (reference sequence). The CDR3: CASSFVSNYGYTF. The DNA of the CDR3 is TGTGCCAGCAGTTTCGTGTCTAACTATGGCTACACCTTC.

This clone was observed once. The chain couples TRBV18 to TRBJ2-3; 9 nucleotides match TRBD2. This CDR3 has 13 residues. The V segment lost 6 bases and the J segment 6 bases; nucleotides outside the gene matches: 4. CDR1 is KGHSH, CDR2 LQKENI, per germline. This chain's CDR3 is CASSPTSGDTQYF. As DNA, the CDR3 is TGTGCCAGCTCTCCTACTAGCGGGGATACGCAGTATTTT.

This clone was recorded a few times. The rearrangement links TRBV28 to TRBJ2-5, with D perhaps matching TRBD2 (5 bases). The J call may not be correct, given that the DNA end is closer to TRBJ2-7. Germline lookup yields CDR1 MDHEN and CDR2 SYDVKM. There are 12 residues in the CDR3. The CDR3 protein is CASAGNLGEQYF. The CDR3 nucleotides are TGTGCCAGCGCCGGGAATCTGGGCGAGCAGTACTTC.

The chain links TRBV20-1 to TRBJ1-1; unclear D gene. Germline CDR1 is DFQATT and CDR2 is SNEGSKA (reference sequence). V gave up 1 base and J gave up 7 bases, with 7 bases separating them. CDR3 length equals 11 residues. The CDR3 loop is CSARVTVEAFF. CDR3 nucleotides: TGCAGTGCTAGAGTTACAGTTGAAGCTTTCTTT.

This clone was detected only a few times. The chain carries TRBV28 and TRBJ2-1; D is uncertain. Trimming removed 5 bases at V and 8 bases at J, with 10 bases between. Germline assignment: CDR1 MDHEN and CDR2 SYDVKM. The CDR3 is 12 residues long. CDR3 protein: CASSINLHEQFF. CDR3 DNA: TGTGCCAGCAGTATAAATCTCCATGAGCAGTTCTTC.

CDR3: CASSLLNSGRDYEQYF. CDR3 in DNA: TGCGCCAGCAGCTTGTTAAATAGCGGCAGGGACTACGAGCAGTACTTC. The J gene is TRBJ2-7, the V gene TRBV5-1, with a tentative D call TRBD2 (6 bases). The CDR3 consists of 16 residues. CDR1 is SGHRS, CDR2 YFSETQ, per germline. Trimming removed 1 base at V and 3 bases at J, with 17 bases between.

The chain is built from TRBV27 and TRBJ1-1; TRBD1 matches at 11 bases. CDR3 length: 16 amino acids. J lost 5 bases, V lost 4 bases, and 9 bases had no gene match. Germline CDR1 MNHEY, CDR2 SMNVEV (reference sequence). As DNA, the CDR3 is TGTGCCAGCAGTTCCGGGACAGGGGGTTCGATGACTGAAGCTTTCTTT. Translation: CASSSGTGGSMTEAFF.

This chain links TRBV7-9 with TRBJ2-7; the D gene is possibly TRBD2 (7 bases). Germline V gives CDR1 SEHNR, CDR2 FQNEAQ (reference sequence). The germline V and J ends were trimmed by 7 bases and 7 bases, with 17 bases remaining between them. This CDR3 spans 13 amino acids. Here the CDR3 reads CASTPSGGWEQYF. Here the CDR3 DNA reads TGTGCCAGCACCCCCTCGGGGGGCTGGGAGCAGTACTTC.

The genes are TRBV5-6 and TRBJ2-7; 9 bases align to TRBD1. Per the germline V gene, CDR1 is SGHDT and CDR2 is YYEEEE. The CDR3 contains 15 residues. V dropped 4 bases and J dropped 1; count of bases not matched to a gene: 6. CDR3 sequence: CASSGPGQGSYEQYF. The CDR3 DNA reads as TGTGCCAGCAGCGGGCCGGGACAGGGATCCTACGAGCAGTACTTC.

The V and J genes are TRBV5-1 and TRBJ2-4; D is perhaps TRBD1 (5 bases). CDR3 length: 13 residues. V was shortened by 0 bases and J by 4 bases, with 5 bases between the two germline ends. CDR1 is SGHRS, CDR2 YFSETQ, per germline. The CDR3 is CASSLGQKNIQYF. In DNA, the CDR3 is TGCGCCAGCAGCTTGGGACAGAAAAACATTCAGTACTTC.

This clone was seen more than once but under ten times. The rearrangement uses TRBV7-9 and TRBJ1-6; TRBD1 is a possible D gene (5 bases). CDR1 SEHNR and CDR2 FQNEAQ come from the germline V gene (reference sequence). The CDR3 spans 13 residues. With 1 base removed from V and 10 bases from J, the gap between germline ends came to 8 bases. In DNA form, the CDR3 reads TGTGCCAGCAGCTTAGAGACAGAATCACCCCTCCACTTT. This sequence encodes CASSLETESPLHF.

The rearrangement uses TRBV5-4 and TRBJ1-1; possibly TRBD1 for D (6 bases). The CDR3 has 14 amino acids. Germline CDR1 reads SGHNT; CDR2 reads YYREEE (reference sequence). V was shortened by 4 bases and J by 1 base, with 11 bases between the two germline ends. The CDR3 loop is CASSLKTGNTEAFF. In DNA, the CDR3 is TGTGCCAGCAGCCTAAAGACAGGGAACACTGAAGCTTTCTTT.

This clone counts as medium-sized (0.01 to 0.1%). This rearrangement joins TRBV4-1 to TRBJ1-3, with D possibly TRBD1 on 6 matching bases. Germline V gene data show CDR1 as MGHRA and CDR2 as YSYEKL. Trimming shortened V by 5 bases and J by 1 base, and 12 bases separated the two germline ends. CDR3 length: 15 amino acids. CDR3 sequence (DNA): TGCGCCAGCAGCTCCTCCAGGGGTTCTGGAAACACCATATATTTT. It yields the protein CASSSSRGSGNTIYF.

The chain is built from TRBV19 and TRBJ1-6, with no clear D. V was clipped by 3 bases and J by 8 bases, with 14 bases between them. This CDR3 has 15 residues. Germline lookup yields CDR1 LNHDA and CDR2 SQIVND (reference sequence). The DNA of the CDR3 is TGTGCCAGTAGTATGACCCGGGCCGGGGATTCACCCCTCCACTTT. Translation: CASSMTRAGDSPLHF.

This clone has just a few counts. This sequence joins TRBV6-6 and TRBJ1-2; 7 bases agree with TRBD1. J was trimmed by 5 bases and V by 5 bases; bases with no gene match: 2. CDR1 is MNHNY, CDR2 SVGAGI, per germline (reference sequence). The length of the CDR3 is 12 residues. CDR3 sequence: CASSGQEYGYTF. CDR3 nucleotide sequence: TGTGCCAGCAGTGGACAGGAGTATGGCTACACCTTC.

The CDR3 sequence is CASNIQGYNSPLHF. DNA for the CDR3: TGTGCCAGCAACATACAGGGGTATAATTCACCCCTCCACTTT. This chain links TRBV18 with TRBJ1-6, with TRBD1 matching 7 bases. The V and J ends lost 8 bases and 4 bases, in that order; junction bases with no gene match: 5. The CDR3 is 14 amino acids. Germline V CDR1 and CDR2: KGHSH, LQKENI.

The chain joins TRBV18 to TRBJ1-4; 8 bases line up with TRBD1. Trimming took 5 bases from V and 7 from J; bases not matched to a gene: 12. The CDR3 is 16 residues long. The V gene's germline CDR1 is KGHSH and CDR2 LQKENI. In nucleotides, the CDR3 is TGTGCCAGCTCAAGAAACTCTCAGGGGGCGCTTGAAAAACTGTTTTTT. Its translation: CASSRNSQGALEKLFF.

The chain links TRBV28 to TRBJ1-2; TRBD1 agrees at 9 bases. The germline V gene encodes CDR1 MDHEN and CDR2 SYDVKM. There are 14 residues in the CDR3. Losses at the gene ends were 6 bases for V and 7 bases for J; bases not matched to a gene: 9. The CDR3 coding sequence is TGTGCCAGCAGCACTGGACAGGGGATCGGTGGCTACACCTTC. Protein sequence: CASSTGQGIGGYTF.

V usage is TRBV7-9 and J usage is TRBJ1-3; TRBD1 might be the D (6 bases). From germline, CDR1 is SEHNR and CDR2 FQNEAQ (reference sequence). The CDR3 loop spans 14 amino acids. V shed 4 bases and J shed 3 bases, with 10 bases lying between them. The CDR3 coding sequence is TGTGCCAGCAGCTCGAGGGGGGGTGGAAACACCATATATTTT. Amino acid sequence: CASSSRGGGNTIYF.

In DNA form, the CDR3 reads TGTGCCAGCATGCCGGGTACAACTAATGAAAAACTGTTTTTT. Its translation: CASMPGTTNEKLFF. V usage is TRBV6-1 and J usage is TRBJ1-4; D not certain. Germline V CDR1 and CDR2: MNHNS, SASEGT. This CDR3 contains 14 residues. The V end was cut by 7 bases, the J end by 0 bases, with 9 bases between.

The rearrangement joins TRBV6-4 to TRBJ2-1, with 10 nucleotides matching TRBD1. This CDR3 region has 14 residues. Per germline, CDR1 MRHNA and CDR2 SNTAGT. V was pared by 5 bases and J by 10 bases, with 8 bases of the junction left unmatched. The chain's CDR3 is CASSSGTGAGEQFF. CDR3 nucleotides: TGTGCCAGCAGTTCCGGGACAGGGGCTGGGGAGCAGTTCTTC.

J is TRBJ1-2 and V is TRBV10-3; no clear D. In germline, CDR1 is ENHRY, CDR2 SYGVKD. CDR3 length: 16 residues. V shed 3 bases and J shed 6 bases, with 20 bases lying between them. The CDR3 here is CAISEAGYFSKDGYTF. In DNA, the CDR3 is TGTGCCATCAGTGAAGCAGGATACTTCTCCAAGGATGGCTACACCTTC.

This rearrangement joins TRBV4-2 to TRBJ2-3; TRBD2 might be the D (6 bases). CDR1 and CDR2 from the germline V gene are LGHNA and YNFKEQ. CDR3 length equals 14 residues. The germline V and J ends were trimmed by 7 bases and 0 bases, with 11 bases remaining between them. The CDR3 spells CASKGLVSTDTQYF. DNA of the CDR3: TGTGCCAGCAAGGGACTCGTCAGCACAGATACGCAGTATTTT.

This rearrangement joins TRBV5-1 to TRBJ1-1; tentative D call: TRBD1 (6 bases). The CDR3 covers 15 residues. CDR1 SGHRS and CDR2 YFSETQ come from the germline V gene. With 3 bases removed from V and 5 bases from J, the gap between germline ends came to 17 bases. CDR3: CASSWTEQLITEAFF. The CDR3 bases are TGCGCCAGCAGCTGGACAGAACAATTAATAACTGAAGCTTTCTTT.